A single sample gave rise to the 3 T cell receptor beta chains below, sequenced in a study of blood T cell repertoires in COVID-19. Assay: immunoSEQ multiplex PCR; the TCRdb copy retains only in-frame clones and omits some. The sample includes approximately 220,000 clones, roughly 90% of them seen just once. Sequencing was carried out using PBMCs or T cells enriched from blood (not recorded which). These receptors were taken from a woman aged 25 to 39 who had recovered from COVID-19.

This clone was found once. This CDR3 reads CASSGGHRNTEAFF. In DNA form, the CDR3 reads TGTGCCAGCAGCGGGGGACACCGGAACACTGAAGCTTTCTTT. V gene TRBV4-2 combines with J gene TRBJ1-1; a weak D match, TRBD1 (6 bases). Per the germline V gene, CDR1 is LGHNA and CDR2 is YNFKEQ. V lost 5 bases to trimming and J lost 1 base, with 11 bases between them. The CDR3 runs 14 residues.

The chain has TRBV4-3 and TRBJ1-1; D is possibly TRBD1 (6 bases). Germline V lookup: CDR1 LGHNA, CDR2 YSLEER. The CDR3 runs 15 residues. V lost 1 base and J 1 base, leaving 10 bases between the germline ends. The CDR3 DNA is TGCGCCAGCAGCCAAGTAGAAGGGGGGAACACTGAAGCTTTCTTT. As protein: CASSQVEGGNTEAFF.

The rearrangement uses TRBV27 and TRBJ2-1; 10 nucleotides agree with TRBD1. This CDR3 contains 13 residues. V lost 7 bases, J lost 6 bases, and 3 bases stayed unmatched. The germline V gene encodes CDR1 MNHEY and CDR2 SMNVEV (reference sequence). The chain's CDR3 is CASTGQGTNEQFF. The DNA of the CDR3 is TGTGCCAGCACGGGACAGGGGACCAATGAGCAGTTCTTC.